Listed below are T cell receptor beta chains from one sample, sequenced in a study of Tregs in tolerant kidney transplant recipients. Profiled with immunoSEQ multiplex PCR; TCRdb holds only in-frame clones, not every one. The sample yields around 43,000 clones, roughly nine tenths seen once. The sample comprised Tregs from blood. These TCRs come from a human donor in good health. CDR3s include the opening cysteine and the closing phenylalanine or tryptophan. A D gene is named only where the DNA matches it firmly. Size tells how often a clone was seen (once, few, many) or the class of an expanded clone, and some rows leave it out.

CDR3 protein: CAISGQTYSGNTIYF
CDR3 DNA: TGTGCCATCTCGGGACAGACCTACTCTGGAAACACCATATATTTT
D gene: TRBD1
clone size: .
CDR3 length: 15
J gene: TRBJ1-3
V gene: TRBV10-3

CDR3 protein: CASSLVSGPYEQYF
CDR3 DNA: TGTGCCAGCAGCTTAGTGTCAGGTCCCTACGAGCAGTACTTC
D gene: .
clone size: .
CDR3 length: 14
J gene: TRBJ2-7
V gene: TRBV11-2

CDR3 protein: CASSPSTYEQYF
CDR3 DNA: TGTGCCAGCTCACCTAGCACCTACGAGCAGTACTTC
D gene: .
clone size: .
CDR3 length: 12
J gene: TRBJ2-7
V gene: TRBV18

CDR3 protein: CASTEQLNYGYTF
CDR3 DNA: TGTGCCAGTACCGAACAGCTTAACTATGGCTACACCTTC
D gene: .
clone size: once
CDR3 length: 13
J gene: TRBJ1-2
V gene: TRBV19

CDR3 protein: CATSRTRQEPKRYTF
CDR3 DNA: TGTGCCACCAGCAGAACCCGACAGGAACCAAAACGCTACACCTTC
D gene: .
clone size: .
CDR3 length: 15
J gene: TRBJ1-2
V gene: TRBV15

CDR3 protein: CASRTWAANGMDEQFF
CDR3 DNA: TGCGCCAGCCGGACGTGGGCGGCAAACGGGATGGATGAGCAGTTCTTC
D gene: .
clone size: .
CDR3 length: 16
J gene: TRBJ2-1
V gene: TRBV5-1

CDR3 protein: CASSLWGPNYGYTF
CDR3 DNA: TGTGCCAGCAGCTTGTGGGGGCCTAACTATGGCTACACCTTC
D gene: .
clone size: .
CDR3 length: 14
J gene: TRBJ1-2
V gene: TRBV7-2

CDR3 protein: CASSPGTSTYEQYF
CDR3 DNA: TGCGCCAGCAGCCCCGGGACTAGTACCTACGAGCAGTACTTC
D gene: TRBD2
clone size: .
CDR3 length: 14
J gene: TRBJ2-7
V gene: TRBV5-1

CDR3 protein: CASSPRTGEHYGYTF
CDR3 DNA: TGCGCCAGCAGCCCCCGGACAGGGGAGCACTATGGCTACACCTTC
D gene: TRBD1
clone size: .
CDR3 length: 15
J gene: TRBJ1-2
V gene: TRBV5-1

CDR3 protein: CASSVEGGTNYGYTF
CDR3 DNA: TGTGCCAGCAGCGTAGAGGGGGGAACTAACTATGGCTACACCTTC
D gene: .
clone size: .
CDR3 length: 15
J gene: TRBJ1-2
V gene: TRBV9

CDR3 protein: CASSVRTSGADIQYF
CDR3 DNA: TGTGCCAGCAGTGTTAGGACTAGCGGGGCTGACATTCAGTACTTC
D gene: TRBD2
clone size: .
CDR3 length: 15
J gene: TRBJ2-4
V gene: TRBV2

CDR3 protein: CASSLTGTSGAYEQYF
CDR3 DNA: TGTGCCAGCAGCCTTACCGGGACTAGCGGGGCCTACGAGCAGTACTTC
D gene: TRBD2
clone size: once
CDR3 length: 16
J gene: TRBJ2-7
V gene: TRBV4-2

CDR3 protein: CASSPNRVSDTQYF
CDR3 DNA: TGTGCCAGCTCACCAAACAGGGTTTCAGATACGCAGTATTTT
D gene: .
clone size: once
CDR3 length: 14
J gene: TRBJ2-3
V gene: TRBV18

CDR3 protein: CASSPPRAGEYEQYF
CDR3 DNA: TGTGCCAGCTCACCACCGAGAGCGGGGGAATACGAGCAGTACTTC
D gene: TRBD2
clone size: .
CDR3 length: 15
J gene: TRBJ2-7
V gene: TRBV18

CDR3 protein: CASSQSPGTGRSEQYF
CDR3 DNA: TGCGCCAGCAGCCAAAGTCCCGGGACAGGGAGGAGCGAGCAGTACTTC
D gene: TRBD1
clone size: .
CDR3 length: 16
J gene: TRBJ2-7
V gene: TRBV4-1

CDR3 protein: CASSKYRGRVLPRGGYTF
CDR3 DNA: TGTGCCAGCAGCAAGTACAGGGGGCGGGTTCTCCCCCGAGGCGGCTACACCTTC
D gene: .
clone size: .
CDR3 length: 18
J gene: TRBJ1-2
V gene: TRBV21-1

CDR3 protein: CASSQDERGSYEQYF
CDR3 DNA: TGTGCCAGCAGCCAAGACGAACGGGGCTCCTACGAGCAGTACTTC
D gene: .
clone size: .
CDR3 length: 15
J gene: TRBJ2-7
V gene: TRBV4-2

CDR3 protein: CASSKVRTPRLAEERGYNEQFF
CDR3 DNA: TGTGCCAGCAGCAAAGTTCGGACGCCCCGACTAGCGGAAGAAAGGGGGTACAATGAGCAGTTCTTC
D gene: .
clone size: .
CDR3 length: 22
J gene: TRBJ2-1
V gene: TRBV21-1

CDR3 protein: CASSSGTGVAYEQYF
CDR3 DNA: TGCGCCAGCAGCTCAGGGACAGGGGTAGCCTACGAGCAGTACTTC
D gene: TRBD1
clone size: .
CDR3 length: 15
J gene: TRBJ2-7
V gene: TRBV5-1

CDR3 protein: CASSLDGRGLGYGYTF
CDR3 DNA: TGCGCCAGCAGCTTGGATGGGAGGGGGCTGGGCTATGGCTACACCTTC
D gene: TRBD1
clone size: few
CDR3 length: 16
J gene: TRBJ1-2
V gene: TRBV5-1

CDR3 protein: CASRIWGESEQYF
CDR3 DNA: TGTGCCAGCAGGATATGGGGGGAAAGCGAGCAGTACTTC
D gene: .
clone size: .
CDR3 length: 13
J gene: TRBJ2-7
V gene: TRBV11-2

CDR3 protein: CASRTRRGGYEQYF
CDR3 DNA: TGTGCCAGCAGAACTCGTCGGGGGGGCTACGAGCAGTACTTC
D gene: TRBD2
clone size: .
CDR3 length: 14
J gene: TRBJ2-7
V gene: TRBV2

CDR3 protein: CATSRVASQTQYF
CDR3 DNA: TGTGCCACCAGCAGAGTTGCGTCGCAGACCCAGTACTTC
D gene: .
clone size: .
CDR3 length: 13
J gene: TRBJ2-5
V gene: TRBV15

CDR3 protein: CASSSGGQTGELFF
CDR3 DNA: TGTGCCAGCTCATCAGGGGGGCAGACCGGGGAGCTGTTTTTT
D gene: .
clone size: .
CDR3 length: 14
J gene: TRBJ2-2
V gene: TRBV18

CDR3 protein: CASSFTGTAYTF
CDR3 DNA: TGTGCCAGCAGCTTCACGGGGACGGCCTACACCTTC
D gene: .
clone size: .
CDR3 length: 12
J gene: TRBJ1-2
V gene: TRBV5-6

CDR3 protein: CASSRWGNTEAFF
CDR3 DNA: TGTGCCAGCAGCCGCTGGGGGAACACTGAAGCTTTCTTT
D gene: .
clone size: .
CDR3 length: 13
J gene: TRBJ1-1
V gene: TRBV27

CDR3 protein: CASSSTAGTAGNTIYF
CDR3 DNA: TGCGCCAGCAGCTCCACGGCTGGGACAGCTGGAAACACCATATATTTT
D gene: TRBD1
clone size: .
CDR3 length: 16
J gene: TRBJ1-3
V gene: TRBV5-1

CDR3 protein: CASSRYGGTDTQYF
CDR3 DNA: TGTGCCAGCAGCCGGTACGGGGGCACAGATACGCAGTATTTT
D gene: .
clone size: .
CDR3 length: 14
J gene: TRBJ2-3
V gene: TRBV6-5

CDR3 protein: CASSTTPSGRSYEQYF
CDR3 DNA: TGCGCCAGCAGCACAACCCCTAGCGGGAGGTCCTACGAGCAGTACTTC
D gene: TRBD2
clone size: .
CDR3 length: 16
J gene: TRBJ2-7
V gene: TRBV5-1

CDR3 protein: CASSLRDYEQYF
CDR3 DNA: TGCGCCAGCAGCTTACGGGACTACGAGCAGTACTTC
D gene: .
clone size: .
CDR3 length: 12
J gene: TRBJ2-7
V gene: TRBV5-1

CDR3 protein: CSGGTVSQETQYF
CDR3 DNA: TGCAGCGGCGGGACAGTTTCTCAAGAGACCCAGTACTTC
D gene: .
clone size: .
CDR3 length: 13
J gene: TRBJ2-5
V gene: TRBV29-1

CDR3 protein: CASSGRLAGASEQYF
CDR3 DNA: TGTGCCAGCAGTGGGAGGCTAGCGGGAGCGAGTGAGCAGTACTTC
D gene: TRBD2
clone size: .
CDR3 length: 15
J gene: TRBJ2-7
V gene: TRBV25-1

CDR3 protein: CASSARDRRIPGNTIYF
CDR3 DNA: TGTGCCAGCAGCGCCCGGGACAGGAGGATCCCTGGAAACACCATATATTTT
D gene: TRBD1
clone size: .
CDR3 length: 17
J gene: TRBJ1-3
V gene: TRBV5-5

CDR3 protein: CASIRTASSGNYGYTF
CDR3 DNA: TGTGCCAGTATCCGTACAGCTTCTTCTGGGAACTATGGCTACACCTTC
D gene: .
clone size: few
CDR3 length: 16
J gene: TRBJ1-2
V gene: TRBV19

CDR3 protein: CASSAGGGEQYF
CDR3 DNA: TGCGCCAGCAGTGCGGGAGGTGGAGAGCAGTACTTC
D gene: TRBD2
clone size: .
CDR3 length: 12
J gene: TRBJ2-7
V gene: TRBV5-1

CDR3 protein: CASSLALGVGNTEAFF
CDR3 DNA: TGTGCCAGCAGCTTAGCTTTGGGGGTTGGGAACACTGAAGCTTTCTTT
D gene: .
clone size: .
CDR3 length: 16
J gene: TRBJ1-1
V gene: TRBV7-9

CDR3 protein: CASIGERDNEKLFF
CDR3 DNA: TGTGCCAGCATAGGAGAGCGGGATAATGAAAAACTGTTTTTT
D gene: .
clone size: .
CDR3 length: 14
J gene: TRBJ1-4
V gene: TRBV2

CDR3 protein: CASSLRTSGRIGYEQYF
CDR3 DNA: TGCGCCAGCAGCTTACGGACTAGCGGGAGGATCGGGTACGAGCAGTACTTC
D gene: TRBD2
clone size: once
CDR3 length: 17
J gene: TRBJ2-7
V gene: TRBV5-1

CDR3 protein: CASSSQPGQGYGYTF
CDR3 DNA: TGTGCCAGCAGCTCTCAACCGGGACAGGGGTATGGCTACACCTTC
D gene: TRBD1
clone size: once
CDR3 length: 15
J gene: TRBJ1-2
V gene: TRBV7-9

CDR3 protein: CAWSVPSSSFNQPQHF
CDR3 DNA: TGTGCCTGGAGTGTACCCTCGAGCAGTTTCAATCAGCCCCAGCATTTT
D gene: .
clone size: .
CDR3 length: 16
J gene: TRBJ1-5
V gene: TRBV30

CDR3 protein: CASSEARVPVDGYTF
CDR3 DNA: TGTGCCAGCAGTGAAGCTCGGGTCCCAGTTGATGGCTACACCTTC
D gene: .
clone size: .
CDR3 length: 15
J gene: TRBJ1-2
V gene: TRBV2

CDR3 protein: CASSLDPDSFNQPQHF
CDR3 DNA: TGTGCCAGTAGTCTCGACCCGGACAGTTTCAATCAGCCCCAGCATTTT
D gene: .
clone size: .
CDR3 length: 16
J gene: TRBJ1-5
V gene: TRBV19

CDR3 protein: CASSPWTSGSYEQYF
CDR3 DNA: TGTGCCAGCAGCCCCTGGACTAGCGGATCCTACGAGCAGTACTTC
D gene: TRBD2
clone size: .
CDR3 length: 15
J gene: TRBJ2-7
V gene: TRBV4-2

CDR3 protein: CASSTTPRGNGYTF
CDR3 DNA: TGTGCCAGCAGCACCACCCCCCGGGGGAATGGCTACACCTTC
D gene: .
clone size: .
CDR3 length: 14
J gene: TRBJ1-2
V gene: TRBV9

CDR3 protein: CASGFGDTIYF
CDR3 DNA: TGTGCCAGCGGGTTCGGGGACACCATATATTTT
D gene: .
clone size: .
CDR3 length: 11
J gene: TRBJ1-3
V gene: TRBV7-3

CDR3 protein: CASSLPPTYEQYF
CDR3 DNA: TGCGCCAGCAGCTTGCCCCCAACCTACGAGCAGTACTTC
D gene: .
clone size: .
CDR3 length: 13
J gene: TRBJ2-7
V gene: TRBV5-1

CDR3 protein: CASSRRVTGANVLTF
CDR3 DNA: TGTGCCAGCAGCCGCAGGGTAACTGGGGCCAACGTCCTGACTTTC
D gene: .
clone size: .
CDR3 length: 15
J gene: TRBJ2-6
V gene: TRBV13

CDR3 protein: CASSDRERNEKLFF
CDR3 DNA: TGTGCCAGCAGTGACCGGGAGCGTAATGAAAAACTGTTTTTT
D gene: .
clone size: .
CDR3 length: 14
J gene: TRBJ1-4
V gene: TRBV2

CDR3 protein: CASSFTGLSTEAFF
CDR3 DNA: TGTGCCAGCAGCTTCACAGGGTTGAGCACTGAAGCTTTCTTT
D gene: .
clone size: .
CDR3 length: 14
J gene: TRBJ1-1
V gene: TRBV9

CDR3 protein: CASGPGQGRPYEQYF
CDR3 DNA: TGTGCTAGTGGACCCGGACAGGGTCGCCCCTACGAGCAGTACTTC
D gene: TRBD1
clone size: .
CDR3 length: 15
J gene: TRBJ2-7
V gene: TRBV12-5

CDR3 protein: CASSVGLGTYEQYF
CDR3 DNA: TGTGCCAGCAGCGTAGGGCTAGGTACCTACGAGCAGTACTTC
D gene: .
clone size: few
CDR3 length: 14
J gene: TRBJ2-7
V gene: TRBV9

CDR3 protein: CASSLVFGTPGNTIYF
CDR3 DNA: TGCGCCAGCAGCTTGGTCTTCGGGACACCTGGAAACACCATATATTTT
D gene: .
clone size: .
CDR3 length: 16
J gene: TRBJ1-3
V gene: TRBV5-1